This T cell receptor beta chain was retrieved from a study of shared clonotypes between healthy human individuals. Study as a whole: Donor composition was two women and a few men, aged 18 to 49.

In replicate PCRs of sorted subsets, around 200 ng DNA, roughly 27,000 T cell genomes, was used. Data came from immunoSEQ multiplex PCR; TCRdb stores just in-frame clones and leaves some out. The sample has fewer than 850,000 clones, less than 95% seen once; the top ten hold 34%. This TCR was recovered from a man aged 18 to 29 in good health. Some clones in this sample may be carry-over from other donors' samples. The specimen sequenced was memory CD8+ T cells from PBMCs. Subset: CD45RO+ cells pooled with CCR7-negative TemRA cells.

The CDR3 bases are TGTGCCAGCTCCGAGGGGGGGGCAAATGAGCAGTTCTTC. The encoded protein is CASSEGGANEQFF. This chain joins TRBV27 and TRBJ2-1; D might be TRBD2 (7 bases). This CDR3 has 13 amino acids. V was trimmed by 8 bases and J by 7 bases, leaving 15 bases between them. Germline values: CDR1 MNHEY, CDR2 SMNVEV (reference sequence).